This entry is about one TCR beta chain. This clonotype was observed a handful of times. Its target antigen remains unknown. Base qualities were left out, and no much larger clone turns up one base away. The entry originates in a study of T-cell memory formation after mild COVID-19 (dated by TCRdb to the early 2020s). Some background on the complete study: TCR sequence clusters from the two donors were largely donor specific. In a couple of donors, T-cell clones that expanded and contracted after mild COVID-19 were tracked by sequencing TCRalpha and TCRbeta repertoires over time. The cohort comprised two young, previously healthy adult volunteers, one female and one male.

Broader findings and caveats from the paper: The study included only a couple of mild cases, and larger cohorts that include severe cases with pre-infection samples were judged to be necessary. Some responding clones were detected in pre-infection memory, suggesting pre-existing cross-reactive memory T cells joined the SARS-CoV-2 response. Whether the second-wave clones peaking on day 37 were SARS-CoV-2 specific was not confirmed. From day 15 to 85, contracting clones showed balanced CD4/CD8 phenotypes, whereas a second wave of clones that expanded from day 15 to 37 leaned towards CD4+. Contracting CD4+ clones were found mainly in CM and EM memory subsets, while CD8+ clones were enriched in EMRA.

The sequencing machine was an Illumina NovaSeq 6000. cDNA libraries for TCRalpha and TCRbeta were prepared by 5'RACE using constant-segment primers, with sample barcodes and unique molecular identifiers added. Trizol reagent was used to extract RNA from every sample. Libraries were amplified in two PCR steps, with a second sample barcode and Illumina TruSeq adapters added in the second step. Sequencing of libraries was performed on an Illumina NovaSeq with 2 x 150 bp paired-end reads. Regarding the original processing steps: Demultiplexing of reads and collapsing into UMI-guided consensus sequences were performed with migec v1.2.7. Using mixcr v2.1.11, UMI consensuses were aligned to TRA and TRB V and J templates and then assembled into clonotypes. Clonotypes were classified as expanded or contracted when called significant by both edgeR and NoisET, with noise models trained on biological replicates. For edgeR calls, the cutoffs were a false discovery rate-adjusted p below 0.01 and a log2 fold-change threshold of 1. As an exploratory analysis of dynamics, PCA with hierarchical clustering was applied to max-normalized trajectories of the 1000 most abundant clonotypes. Separately sequenced CD4+ and CD8+ repertoires were used to assign the CD4 or CD8 phenotype of responding clones. The public reads were quality trimmed at Q25 with fastp and then assembled into clones with MiXCR by TCRdb, keeping productive beta chains. CDR3 protein sequences are deduplicated, and each keeps its most common genes and DNA. V and J calls and clone size were set by TCRdb, not the authors. This sample lists about 150,000 distinct CDR3 sequences; 10% to 15% were detected once. Approximately 3.3% of the sample goes to the ten largest clones.

PBMCs were isolated by Ficoll-Paque density gradient centrifugation. The TCR originated in a man aged 18 to 30 who had mild COVID-19 (a few samples of this study predate the infection). The sample titles of this study are shuffled in the database, so cell type and time point are left out; the donor was told from shared clones. Specimen: PBMCs or a T cell subset sorted from them (not recorded which).

The nucleotides read TGTGCCAGCAGTACCGGGACACCTAGCACAGATACGCAGTATTTT. Translated, it reads CASSTGTPSTDTQYF. The chain was built from TRBV7-9 and TRBJ2-3, with a tentative D gene TRBD1 over 6 matching bases. The CDR3 has 15 amino acids, counting the end cysteine and phenylalanine. Only the CDR3 region is kept as DNA, spanning 45 bases read in frame from base 1. Based on the germline V gene (reference sequence), the CDR1 and CDR2 sequences are SEHNR and FQNEAQ. V was cut back by 6 bases and J by 0 bases, leaving a gap of 13 bases between them. Outside the CDR3, residues come from the reference TRBV7-9 and TRBJ2-3 proteins, so the full variable domain is: DTGVSQNPRHKITKRGQNVTFRCDPISEHNRLYWYRQTLGQGPEFLTYFQNEAQLEKSRLLSDRFSAERPKGSFSTLEIQRTEQGDSAMYLCASSTGTPSTDTQYFGPGTRLTVL.